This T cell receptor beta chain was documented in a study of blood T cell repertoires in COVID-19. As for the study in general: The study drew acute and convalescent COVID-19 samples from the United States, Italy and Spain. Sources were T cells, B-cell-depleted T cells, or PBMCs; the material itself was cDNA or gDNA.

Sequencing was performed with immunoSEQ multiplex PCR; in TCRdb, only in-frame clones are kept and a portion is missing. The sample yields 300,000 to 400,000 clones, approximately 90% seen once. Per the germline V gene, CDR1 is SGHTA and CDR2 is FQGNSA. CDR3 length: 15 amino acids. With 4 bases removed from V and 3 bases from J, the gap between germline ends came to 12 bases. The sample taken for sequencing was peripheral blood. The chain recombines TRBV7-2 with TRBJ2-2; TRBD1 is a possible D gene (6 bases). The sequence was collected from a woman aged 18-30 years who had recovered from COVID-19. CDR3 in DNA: TGTGCCAGCAGCTCCGGACAGTGGGACACCGGGGAGCTGTTTTTT. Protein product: CASSSGQWDTGELFF.